This T cell receptor (beta chain) is from a study of T cell responses to AZD1222 COVID-19 vaccine listed by TCRdb under 2021. Notes on the research overall: AZD1222 recipients whose second dose came at about 4 weeks and those whose second dose came at about 12 weeks were combined into one group, since spike-specific TCR depth and breadth did not differ between the two schedules. A total of roughly 240 trial participants underwent TCR sequencing, of whom 207 received two doses of AZD1222 and about 25 received two doses of the MenACWY control vaccine. Trial participants were enrolled into age subgroups of 18-55, 56-69 and 70-plus years, which contained around 150, 28 and 57 TCR-sequenced participants, respectively.

Trimming accounts for 4 bases at V and 3 bases at J, while the number of junction bases matched to no gene is 6. In the germline V gene, CDR1 corresponds to LGHNA and CDR2 to YSLEER. The cysteine opens and the phenylalanine closes a CDR3 of 15 amino acids. Only the CDR3 part of the read is kept: 45 bases, read in frame from the first base. The time point tag for this specimen amounts to: baseline before first vaccination. Samples from vaccinated people were obtained from the UK trials COV001 and COV002, which included a single-blind randomized controlled phase 2/3 trial of AZD1222 (ChAdOx1 nCoV-19) in healthy adults. For TCRbeta chain sequencing, PBMC samples were collected from trial participants at day 0 and at day 28 after the second dose. The CDR3 regions of human TCRbeta chains were subjected to immunosequencing. The source study handled its data this way. Repertoire TCRs were matched against a reference library of SARS-CoV-2-specific TCRs generated with the MIRA antigen-specificity platform. Breadth meant the fraction of unique TCRs that were SARS-CoV-2-associated, whereas depth meant the fraction of total T cells that were SARS-CoV-2-associated. Using the MIRA data, every spike-specific TCR was mapped to the spike region that the TCR reacted to and assigned to either a CD4 or a CD8 class. Log10-transformed breadth and depth values were compared by one-way ANOVA with Sidak's multiple comparisons tests. Drawn from immuneACCESS, this table holds only the in-frame rearrangements with V and J called that TCRdb kept. Clones are partly lost; checked studies trace under half to an unresolved V gene and leave the rest unexplained. That table furnishes V, J and clone size, whereas the DNA furnished D and trimming. The sample has 97,000 or so clones on record, roughly 86% of them singletons. Of the sample, approximately 5% falls within the top ten clones.

Points the paper makes about the study in general: Conclusions about previously exposed vaccinees are limited, since just a handful of AZD1222 recipients were seropositive for SARS-CoV-2 at baseline. CD4 TCRs associated with the vaccine covered the entire spike protein, and the dominant responses were in regions 160-218 and 743-854. Reportedly, close to half of the unique spike-specific TCRs recognized epitopes lying outside the regions that are mutated in the B.1.351 and B.1.1.7 variants. No day 14 peak-response samples were available, so repertoires were characterized only after the peak T cell response. Participants were mostly white British, with more females than males. The authors suggested clonal diversity may have been underestimated. Spike-specific TCR breadth and depth rose significantly after two AZD1222 doses compared with day 0 and with MenACWY recipients. In the small 56-69-year group, the increase in depth fell short of significance, most likely because of low power.

To note about this clone: It has no known antigen specificity. No base qualities exist here, and no much larger clone lies one base off it.

The sequencing used peripheral blood, collected on day 0 of AZD1222 vaccination. This TCR derives from an adult in good health. The chain links TRBV4-3 with TRBJ2-1, and TRBD1 aligns with 7 junction nucleotides. The CDR3 region has the sequence CASSPGTDYYNEQFF. The bases read TGCGCCAGCAGCCCCGGGACAGATTACTACAATGAGCAGTTCTTC.